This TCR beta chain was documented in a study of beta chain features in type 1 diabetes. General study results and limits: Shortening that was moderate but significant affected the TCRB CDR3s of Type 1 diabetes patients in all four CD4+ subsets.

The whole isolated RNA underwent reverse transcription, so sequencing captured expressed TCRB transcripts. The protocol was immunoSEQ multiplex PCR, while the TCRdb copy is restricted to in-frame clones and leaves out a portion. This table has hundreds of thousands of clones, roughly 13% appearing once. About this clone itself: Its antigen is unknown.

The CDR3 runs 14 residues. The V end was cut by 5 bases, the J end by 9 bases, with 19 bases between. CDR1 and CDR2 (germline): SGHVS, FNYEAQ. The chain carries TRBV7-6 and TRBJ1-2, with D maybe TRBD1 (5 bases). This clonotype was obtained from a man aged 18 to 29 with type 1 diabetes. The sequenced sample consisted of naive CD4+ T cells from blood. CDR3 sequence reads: CASSTPGEASSYTF. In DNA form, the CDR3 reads TGTGCCAGCAGCACGCCGGGGGAGGCATCGAGCTACACCTTC.